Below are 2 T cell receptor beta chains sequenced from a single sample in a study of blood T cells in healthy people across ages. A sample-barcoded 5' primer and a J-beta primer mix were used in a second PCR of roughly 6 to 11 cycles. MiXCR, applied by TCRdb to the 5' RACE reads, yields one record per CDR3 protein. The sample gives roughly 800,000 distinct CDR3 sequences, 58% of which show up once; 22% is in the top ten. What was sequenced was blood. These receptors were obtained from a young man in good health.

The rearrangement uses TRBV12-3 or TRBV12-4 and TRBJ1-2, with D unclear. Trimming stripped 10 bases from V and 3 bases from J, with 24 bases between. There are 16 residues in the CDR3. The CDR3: CATTPWGVAFDYGYTF. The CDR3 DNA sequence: TGTGCCACCACCCCCTGGGGAGTTGCTTTCGACTATGGCTACACCTTC.

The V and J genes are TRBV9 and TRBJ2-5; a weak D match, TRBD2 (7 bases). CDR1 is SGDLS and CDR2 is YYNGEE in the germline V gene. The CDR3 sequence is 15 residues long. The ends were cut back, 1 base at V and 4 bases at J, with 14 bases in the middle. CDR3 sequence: CASSVSSGGGETQYF. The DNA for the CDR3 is TGTGCCAGCAGCGTATCTAGCGGAGGGGGAGAGACCCAGTACTTC.